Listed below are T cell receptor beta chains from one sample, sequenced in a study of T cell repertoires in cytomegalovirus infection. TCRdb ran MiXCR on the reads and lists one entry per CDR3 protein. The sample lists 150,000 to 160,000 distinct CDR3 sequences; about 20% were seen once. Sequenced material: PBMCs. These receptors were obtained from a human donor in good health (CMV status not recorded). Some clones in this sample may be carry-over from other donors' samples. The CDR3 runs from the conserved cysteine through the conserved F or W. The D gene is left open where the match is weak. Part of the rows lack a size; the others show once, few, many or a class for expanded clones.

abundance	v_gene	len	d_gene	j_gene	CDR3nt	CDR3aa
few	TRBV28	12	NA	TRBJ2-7	TGTGCCAGCAAGAACCCCACCTACGAGCAGTACTTC	CASKNPTYEQYF
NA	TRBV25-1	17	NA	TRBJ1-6	TGTGCCAGCAGTGAATCGACGGCCTACTCCTATAATTCACCCCTCCACTTT	CASSESTAYSYNSPLHF
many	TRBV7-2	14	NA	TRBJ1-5	TGTGCCACCGCCGCGGCGGCGGGCAATCAGCCCCAGCATTTT	CATAAAAGNQPQHF
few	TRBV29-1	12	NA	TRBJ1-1	TGCAGCGTTGCGGCGGTTAACACTGAAGCTTTCTTT	CSVAAVNTEAFF
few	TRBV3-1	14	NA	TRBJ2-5	TGTGCCAGCAGCCGCTTCAGCGGCCAAGAGACCCAGTACTTC	CASSRFSGQETQYF
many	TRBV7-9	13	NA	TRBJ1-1	TGTGCCAGCAGCTTAGGAGGGGGCACTGAAGCTTTCTTT	CASSLGGGTEAFF
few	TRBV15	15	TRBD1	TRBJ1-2	TGTGCCACCAGCAGACAGGGACAGGGGACCTATGGCTACACCTTC	CATSRQGQGTYGYTF
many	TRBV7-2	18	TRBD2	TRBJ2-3	TGTGCCAGCAGCTTAGGCCCACGGGGGGGCCGAGCCACAGATACGCAGTATTTT	CASSLGPRGGRATDTQYF
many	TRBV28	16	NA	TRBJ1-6	TGTGCCAGCAGATTTGGACGGAGCTCCTATAATTCACCCCTCCACTTT	CASRFGRSSYNSPLHF
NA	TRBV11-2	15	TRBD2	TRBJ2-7	TGTGCCAGCAGCTTGGGCGGGGGAGGTGCCTACGAGCAGTACTTC	CASSLGGGGAYEQYF
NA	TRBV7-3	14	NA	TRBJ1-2	TGTGCCAGCAGCCTTCGGACGGCCAAGGAGGGCTACACCTTC	CASSLRTAKEGYTF
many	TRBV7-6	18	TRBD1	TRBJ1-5	TGTGCCAGCAGCTTAAGCGCAACGGGGAGGGGGACAGTTCAGCCCCAGCATTTT	CASSLSATGRGTVQPQHF
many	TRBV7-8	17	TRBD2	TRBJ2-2	TGTGCCAGCAGCTTATGGTCCGGGGGGGAAGTCACCGGGGAGCTGTTTTTT	CASSLWSGGEVTGELFF